This T cell receptor (beta chain) appears in the sequencing data of a study of PD-1 blockade in mismatch repair-deficient tumors. The repertoire was sequenced with immunoSEQ multiplex PCR; TCRdb's copy has only in-frame clones and lacks some. The sample consists of 120,000 or so clones, around 83% of them appearing once. The ends lost 8 bases at V and 4 bases at J; junction bases unmatched: 7. The germline V gene encodes CDR1 LGHNT and CDR2 FRNRAP. This CDR3 has 14 residues. TCR sequencing covered a few patients who responded to pembrolizumab. Specimen: peripheral blood, collected 44 weeks after starting pembrolizumab. This clonotype was obtained from an adult with mismatch repair-deficient cancer. The chain couples TRBV12-5 to TRBJ1-3; 8 bases match TRBD1. CDR3 nucleotides: TGTGCTAGTTCTACCGGGACAGGAGGAAACACCATATATTTT. Its translation: CASSTGTGGNTIYF.